A selection of T cell receptor beta chains follows, all from one sample in a study of tumor and adjacent non-tumor tissue in lung cancer. TCRdb re-analysed the multiplex PCR reads in MiXCR, keeping a single row per CDR3 protein. The data contain approximately 140,000 distinct CDR3 sequences, roughly 66% of them singletons. Sample: lung tumor tissue. These receptor sequences come from a man in his fifties or sixties with small cell lung cancer. Both conserved end residues are part of each CDR3. The order of the fields is D gene, V gene, clone size, J gene, CDR3 protein, CDR3 DNA. A D gene is named only where the DNA matches it firmly. The size of a clone is reported for some rows only, either as once, few or many, or as a class for expanded clones.

-	TRBV20-1	-	TRBJ2-1	CNARGISGYNEQFF	TGCAATGCTAGAGGGATAAGCGGTTACAATGAGCAGTTCTTC
TRBD1	TRBV4-2	-	TRBJ1-5	CANSLRTGEDQPRHF	TGTGCCAACAGCCTTAGGACAGGGGAGGATCAGCCCCGGCATTTT
-	TRBV20-1	-	TRBJ1-1	CSVRDYKGTEAFF	TGCAGTGTACGGGACTATAAGGGGACTGAAGCTTTCTTT
-	TRBV4-2	-	TRBJ2-3	CASSQLAVRNTDTQYF	TGTGCCAGTAGCCAGCTAGCCGTCCGGAACACAGATACGCAGTATTTT
TRBD1	TRBV5-1	-	TRBJ2-3	CASSKDRGQVDTQFF	TGCGCCAGCAGCAAAGACAGGGGACAAGTAGATACGCAGTTTTTT
-	TRBV4-2	-	TRBJ1-5	CASSESRRGQGQPRHF	TGTGCCAGCAGCGAGTCCCGCAGAGGGCAAGGTCAGCCCCGGCATTTT
TRBD2	TRBV11-2	-	TRBJ2-1	CASSLNLWGGTGQFF	TGTGCTAGCAGCTTAAATCTTTGGGGAGGGACCGGGCAGTTCTTC
TRBD2	TRBV6-1	-	TRBJ2-2	CASTTRKAGGTRELFF	TGTGCCAGCACTACGCGGAAAGCGGGAGGAACCCGGGAGCTGTTTTTT
-	TRBV5-6	-	TRBJ2-3	CASSAGLWLVDTQYF	TGTGCCAGCAGCGCGGGTCTGTGGCTAGTGGATACGCAGTATTTT
-	TRBV6-5	many	TRBJ1-1	CASSGNGRNTEAFF	TGTGCCAGCAGCGGAAATGGACGGAACACTGAAGCTTTCTTT
TRBD1	TRBV6-5	-	TRBJ2-7	CASSLRDRVKEQYF	TGTGCCAGCAGTCTCCGGGACAGGGTGAAAGAGCAGTACTTC
TRBD2	TRBV5-5	few	TRBJ2-5	CASSLWLAGGIIETQYF	TGTGCCAGCAGCTTGTGGCTAGCGGGAGGAATCATTGAGACCCAGTACTTC
-	TRBV12-3/TRBV12-4	-	TRBJ2-1	CASSLNMGSEQFF	TGTGCCAGCAGTTTGAATATGGGAAGTGAGCAGTTCTTC
-	TRBV4-2	once	TRBJ2-2	CASSRDPGGNPLGPGELFF	TGTGCCAGCAGCCGAGACCCCGGAGGGAACCCCTTAGGGCCCGGGGAGCTGTTTTTT
-	TRBV20-1	-	TRBJ2-1	CSARYGSRYNEHFF	TGCAGTGCTAGGTACGGGAGTCGCTACAATGAGCACTTCTTC
-	TRBV20-1	few	TRBJ2-3	CSARDPRGPDTQYF	TGCAGTGCTAGAGATCCCCGGGGCCCAGATACGCAGTATTTT
TRBD2	TRBV6-5	-	TRBJ2-1	CASSYSILGLADNEQFF	TGTGCCAGCAGTTACTCTATCTTGGGACTAGCGGACAATGAGCAGTTCTTC
-	TRBV4-1	-	TRBJ2-7	CARSQVRQSYEQHF	TGCGCCAGGAGCCAAGTGCGACAGAGCTACGAGCAGCACTTC
-	TRBV11-2	-	TRBJ2-5	CTSSLTRGLETQYF	TGTACCAGCAGCCTAACCCGGGGCTTAGAGACCCAGTACTTC
-	TRBV7-9	-	TRBJ2-1	CASSLMGNSYNEQFF	TGTGCCAGCAGCTTAATGGGTAACTCCTACAATGAGCAGTTCTTC
-	TRBV20-1	few	TRBJ1-4	CSATRLNEKLFF	TGCAGTGCTACCCGGCTTAATGAAAAACTGTTTTTT
TRBD2	TRBV5-3	-	TRBJ2-2	CARRTGTSGLNAGELFF	TGTGCCAGAAGGACCGGGACTAGCGGCTTGAACGCCGGGGAGTTGTTTTTT
-	TRBV7-9	-	TRBJ1-6	CASSSVNSPLHF	TGTGCCAGCAGTTCGGTGAATTCACCCCTCCACTTT
TRBD2	TRBV20-1	many	TRBJ2-3	CSARFPLAGADTQYF	TGCAGTGCTAGATTCCCACTAGCGGGAGCAGATACGCAGTATTTT
-	TRBV4-1	-	TRBJ2-4	CASSQDLFIQYF	TGCGCCAGCAGCCAAGATCTATTCATTCAGTACTTC
TRBD2	TRBV11-2	many	TRBJ2-2	CASSFKLALNTGELFF	TGTGCCAGCAGCTTTAAACTAGCGCTAAACACCGGGGAGCTGTTTTTT
TRBD2	TRBV4-2	-	TRBJ2-7	CTSSQGPGGSSYEQYF	TGTACCAGCAGCCAAGGGCCGGGAGGGAGCTCCTACGAGCAATACTTC
-	TRBV11-2	-	TRBJ2-2	CASSLALGGYAGELVF	TGTGCCAGCAGCTTAGCCCTAGGGGGGTACGCCGGGGAGCTGGTTTTT
TRBD1	TRBV10-3	-	TRBJ2-5	CAISEKGQPQETQYF	TGTGCCATCAGTGAGAAGGGACAGCCGCAAGAGACCCAGTACTTC
-	TRBV28	-	TRBJ2-3	CASTHSWDTQYF	TGTGCCAGCACCCATAGCTGGGATACGCAGTATTTT
-	TRBV5-4	-	TRBJ2-5	CVSSLLGAKQETQYF	TGTGTCAGCAGCTTGCTAGGGGCCAAGCAAGAGACCCAGTACTTC
-	TRBV12-3/TRBV12-4	-	TRBJ1-2	CASTAAPQRGSNYGYNF	TGTGCCAGCACCGCCGCTCCCCAAAGGGGCTCCAACTATGGCTACAACTTC
-	TRBV5-4	-	TRBJ2-5	CASSTGGTQETQYF	TGTGCCAGCTCTACGGGCGGGACCCAAGAGACCCAGTACTTC
TRBD1	TRBV5-6	-	TRBJ2-3	CASSAGDRGRITDTQYF	TGTGCCAGCAGCGCAGGTGACAGGGGGCGGATCACAGATACGCAGTATTTT
-	TRBV29-1	-	TRBJ2-3	CSVEISTDTQYF	TGCAGCGTTGAGATTTCCACAGATACGCAGTATTTT
TRBD1	TRBV5-6	-	TRBJ1-1	CASRLKRYDREAFF	TGTGCCAGCCGCTTGAAGAGGTATGACAGGGAGGCTTTCTTT
TRBD2	TRBV24-1	-	TRBJ2-1	CATSDRTSGIVNEQFF	TGTGCCACCAGTGATCGAACTAGCGGGATCGTCAATGAGCAGTTCTTC
-	TRBV11-3	-	TRBJ2-2	CASSIKLANTGERSF	TGTGCCAGCAGCATAAAGCTTGCGAACACCGGGGAGCGGTCTTTT
TRBD2	TRBV11-3	many	TRBJ2-1	CASSLSWTSGSDYNEQFF	TGTGCCAGCAGCTTAAGTTGGACTAGCGGGAGTGACTACAATGAGCAGTTCTTC
TRBD2	TRBV6-2/TRBV6-3	-	TRBJ2-1	CTSRSSGSPYNEQFF	TGTACCAGCAGAAGTAGCGGGTCTCCCTACAATGAGCAGTTCTTC
TRBD2	TRBV5-5	many	TRBJ2-1	CASSLALAGDHEQFF	TGTGCCAGCAGCTTGGCACTAGCGGGAGATCATGAGCAGTTCTTC
-	TRBV11-2	once	TRBJ2-1	CDSCPRQYNEQFF	TGTGACAGCTGCCCGAGACAGTACAATGAGCAGTTCTTC
TRBD2	TRBV11-2	-	TRBJ2-1	CASSTSGLAGWGEQFF	TGTGCCAGTAGTACCTCGGGACTAGCGGGATGGGGTGAGCAGTTCTTC
-	TRBV5-4	-	TRBJ2-3	CASSLGHTTYF	TGTGCCAGCAGCCTCGGGCATACAACCTATTTT